These 6 T cell receptor beta chains came from one sample sequenced in a study of CXCR3-negative and CXCR3-positive naive CD8 T cells. The method, 5' RACE with UMI labels, was used to prepare the TRB cDNA libraries. TCRdb re-called the 5' RACE reads and gives one entry per CDR3 protein, without DNA. The sample totals 45,000 to 55,000 distinct CDR3 sequences. The sequenced material came from memory CD8+ T cells from blood. The source of these receptors is a human donor in good health. Some clones in this sample may be carry-over from other donors' samples.

This clonotype registers medium-sized (0.01 to 0.1%) by frequency. The chain uses TRBV10-3 and TRBJ2-1. CDR3 size: 11 residues. Germline loops: CDR1 ENHRY, CDR2 SYGVKD. The chain's CDR3 is CAISESWEQFF.

V and J are TRBV29-1 and TRBJ1-1; the D call from TCRdb, TRBD1, cannot be confirmed without DNA. There are 12 residues in the CDR3. Per germline, CDR1 SQVTM and CDR2 ANQGSEA. CDR3 sequence reads: CSVEFREDEAFF.

The chain is built from TRBV6-5 and TRBJ2-3; the TRBD1 assignment by TCRdb is unverifiable without DNA. This CDR3 is 16 amino acids long. Germline-derived CDR1 and CDR2 are MNHEY and SVGAGI. CDR3 amino acids: CASSYPPGQGLDTQYF.

CDR3 protein: CSAYPLGGRASDTQYF. The genes are TRBV20-1 and TRBJ2-3; checking the TCRdb D call of TRBD2 is not possible without DNA. The CDR3 covers 16 residues. Germline CDR1 is DFQATT and CDR2 is SNEGSKA (reference sequence).

This chain links TRBV28 with TRBJ2-2; there is no DNA to check the TCRdb D call of TRBD1. This CDR3 comprises 13 residues. The germline V gene encodes CDR1 MDHEN and CDR2 SYDVKM. CDR3 sequence reads: CASSFRPPRELFF.

The chain couples TRBV6-2 or TRBV6-3 to TRBJ1-5; TCRdb calls TRBD1, which cannot be checked without DNA. Germline V gene data show CDR1 as MNHEY and CDR2 as SVGEGT. CDR3 length: 18 residues. Here the CDR3 reads CASSKTDSGTAVIKPQHF.